This T cell receptor (beta chain) was sequenced in a study of T cells after yellow fever vaccination. Study-wide results and limits: Abundant clonotypes from the bulk population could have been carried over as contaminants into FACS-sorted repertoires. Few clonotypes appeared in both CD4 and CD8 compartments. After the booster, around 95% of CD4 and about 90% of CD8 primary-response clones were re-detected.

This clonotype was observed many times. Antigen unknown. V was pared by 5 bases and J by 6 bases, with 7 bases of the junction left unmatched. The CDR3 runs 15 residues. Germline V gene lookup returns CDR1 SGHTA and CDR2 FQGTGA. UMIs were added to TCR cDNA along with a universal primer site when it was made by 5'RACE template switching. TCRdb reprocessed the 5' RACE reads with MiXCR, giving one entry per CDR3 protein. Of around 310,000 distinct CDR3 sequences in the sample, 3.5% to 4.5% were seen once. The TCR was taken from a young man who received the YFV17D yellow fever vaccine. The chain couples TRBV7-3 to TRBJ2-5; 12 positions agree with TRBD1. The sequencing used PBMCs, collected 15 days after the yellow fever booster vaccination. The CDR3 spells CASSPGTGGWKTQYF. The CDR3, as DNA: TGTGCCAGCAGCCCGGGGACAGGGGGCTGGAAGACCCAGTACTTC.